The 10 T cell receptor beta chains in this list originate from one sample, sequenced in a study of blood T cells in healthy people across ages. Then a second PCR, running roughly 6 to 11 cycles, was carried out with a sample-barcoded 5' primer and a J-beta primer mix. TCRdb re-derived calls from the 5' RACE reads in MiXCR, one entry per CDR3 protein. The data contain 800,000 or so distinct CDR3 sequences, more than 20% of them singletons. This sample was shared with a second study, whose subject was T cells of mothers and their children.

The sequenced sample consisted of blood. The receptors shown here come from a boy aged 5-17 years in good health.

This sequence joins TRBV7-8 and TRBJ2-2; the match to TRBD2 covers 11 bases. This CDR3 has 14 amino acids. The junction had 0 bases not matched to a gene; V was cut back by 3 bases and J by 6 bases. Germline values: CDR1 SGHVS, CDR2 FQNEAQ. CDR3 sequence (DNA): TGTGCCAGCAGCTTTAGCGGGGGGGCCGGGGAGCTGTTTTTT. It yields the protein CASSFSGGAGELFF.

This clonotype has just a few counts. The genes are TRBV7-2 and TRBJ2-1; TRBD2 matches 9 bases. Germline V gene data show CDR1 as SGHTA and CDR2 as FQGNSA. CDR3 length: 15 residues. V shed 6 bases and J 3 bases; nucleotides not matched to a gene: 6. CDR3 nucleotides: TGTGCCAGCAGTAATGGACTAGCGAACTACAATGAGCAGTTCTTC. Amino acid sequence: CASSNGLANYNEQFF.

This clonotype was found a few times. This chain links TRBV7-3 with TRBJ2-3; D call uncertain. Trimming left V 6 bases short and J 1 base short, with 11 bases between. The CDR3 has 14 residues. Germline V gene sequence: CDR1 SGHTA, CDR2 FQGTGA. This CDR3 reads CASSSKVGTDTQYF. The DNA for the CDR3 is TGTGCCAGCAGTAGCAAGGTGGGCACAGATACGCAGTATTTT.

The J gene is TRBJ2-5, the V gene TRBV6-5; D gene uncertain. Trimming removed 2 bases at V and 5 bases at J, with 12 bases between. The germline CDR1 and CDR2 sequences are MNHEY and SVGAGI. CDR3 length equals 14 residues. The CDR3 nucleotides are TGTGCCAGCAGTTACGAGGCCCTCCGGGAGACCCAGTACTTC. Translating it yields CASSYEALRETQYF.

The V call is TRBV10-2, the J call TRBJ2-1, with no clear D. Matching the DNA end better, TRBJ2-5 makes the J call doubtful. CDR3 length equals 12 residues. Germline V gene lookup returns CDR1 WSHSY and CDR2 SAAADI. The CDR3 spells CASSARQETQYF. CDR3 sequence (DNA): TGCGCCAGCAGTGCTAGACAAGAGACCCAGTACTTC.

The CDR3 is CASSWTGFATNEKLFF. As DNA, the CDR3 is TGCGCCAGCAGCTGGACAGGGTTCGCAACTAATGAAAAACTGTTTTTT. The chain uses TRBV5-1 and TRBJ1-4, with 8 positions matching TRBD1. CDR1 is SGHRS and CDR2 is YFSETQ in the germline V gene. After removal of 3 bases from V and 0 bases from J, the junction contained 4 bases not matched to a gene. The CDR3 contains 16 residues.

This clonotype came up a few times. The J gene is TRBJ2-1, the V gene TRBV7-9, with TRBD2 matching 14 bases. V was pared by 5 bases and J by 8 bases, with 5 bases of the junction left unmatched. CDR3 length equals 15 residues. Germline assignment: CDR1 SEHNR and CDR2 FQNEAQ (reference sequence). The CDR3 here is CASSKGTSGRDEQFF. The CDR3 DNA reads TGTGCCAGCAGCAAGGGGACTAGCGGGAGAGATGAGCAGTTCTTC.

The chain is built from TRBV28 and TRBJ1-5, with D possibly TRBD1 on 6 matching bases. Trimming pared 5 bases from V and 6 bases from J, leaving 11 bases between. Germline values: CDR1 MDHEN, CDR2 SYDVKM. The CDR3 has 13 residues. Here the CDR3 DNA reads TGTGCCAGCAGTACCGGGACACTTCAGCCCCAGCATTTT. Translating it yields CASSTGTLQPQHF.

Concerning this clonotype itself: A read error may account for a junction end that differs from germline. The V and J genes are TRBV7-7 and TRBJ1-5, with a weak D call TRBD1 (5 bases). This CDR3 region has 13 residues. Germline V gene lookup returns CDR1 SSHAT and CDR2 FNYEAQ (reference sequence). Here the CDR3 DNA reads TGTGCTAGCAGCTTAGCGCGGGGGCAGCCCCAGCATTTT. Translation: CASSLARGQPQHF.

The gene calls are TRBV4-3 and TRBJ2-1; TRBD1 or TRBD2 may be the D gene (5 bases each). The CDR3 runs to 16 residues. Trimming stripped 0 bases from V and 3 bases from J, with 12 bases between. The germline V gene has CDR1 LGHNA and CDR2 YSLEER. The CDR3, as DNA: TGCGCCAGCAGCCAAGATCGCACGGGGCTCTACAATGAGCAGTTCTTC. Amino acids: CASSQDRTGLYNEQFF.